Here is one T cell receptor (beta chain) with its context. Produced via immunoSEQ multiplex PCR; TCRdb's table is partial and in-frame only. The sample yields roughly 76,000 clones, about nine tenths seen once. These data belong to a study of OX40 agonist ivuxolimab in advanced cancers. About the research overall: The study gave patients intravenous ivuxolimab at 0.01 to 10 mg/kg every 2 weeks. The mean age was approximately 60 years, ranging from about 20 to 79, with less than 90% of participants male.

Peripheral blood came from all dose cohorts at three timepoints. Germline V gene sequence: CDR1 MDHEN, CDR2 SYDVKM. V gave up 5 bases and J gave up 6 bases; unmatched junction bases: 5. This CDR3 comprises 14 residues. This sequence was found in an adult with an advanced solid tumor such as melanoma, head and neck, liver or kidney cancer. This chain connects TRBV28 to TRBJ1-4, with 8 bases fitting TRBD1. The sample here was CD4+ or CD8+ T cells sorted from blood, taken in a trial of the OX40 agonist ivuxolimab. The CDR3, as DNA: TGTGCCAGCAGTCTGACAGGGGTTGATGAAAAACTGTTTTTT. Its translation is CASSLTGVDEKLFF.